This is a list of T cell receptor beta chains from one sample in a study of identical twins. TCRdb ran MiXCR on the 5' RACE reads and lists one entry per CDR3 protein. This table has about 900,000 distinct CDR3 sequences, 9% to 15% appearing once. These data were also reused for a study on yellow fever vaccine responses in identical twins.

Sequencing input: PBMCs. These receptors all stem from a woman younger than 30 in good health. The CDR3 runs from the conserved cysteine through the conserved F or W. A D gene is named only where the DNA matches it firmly. A clone size is listed for some rows: how often the clone was seen (once, few, many), or a class if it is expanded.

V	J	size	D	DNA	CDR3
TRBV12-5	TRBJ1-2	.	TRBD1	TGTGCTAGTGGTTCACCAGGACAGGCGGGTGGCTACACCTTC	CASGSPGQAGGYTF
TRBV20-1	TRBJ2-1	.	.	TGCAGTGCTAAGACAGGACGGGGTGAGCAGTTCTTC	CSAKTGRGEQFF
TRBV27	TRBJ1-5	few	TRBD1	TGTGCCAGCGGGAGACAGGGGGCGAGGGACCGGCATTTT	CASGRQGARDRHF
TRBV7-7	TRBJ2-6	.	.	TGTGCCAGCAGCTTATGCGTCTCTGGGGCCAACGTCCTGACTTTC	CASSLCVSGANVLTF
TRBV2	TRBJ2-5	.	TRBD1	TGTGCCAGCAGTGAAGACAGGGGGTACGCAGAGACCCAGTACTTC	CASSEDRGYAETQYF
TRBV24-1	TRBJ2-1	few	TRBD1	TGTGCCACCAGTGATTTAACAGGGGGTACCTACAATGAGCAGTTCTTC	CATSDLTGGTYNEQFF
TRBV7-2	TRBJ2-1	.	TRBD2	TGTGCCAGCAGCTTAATGGGCGGGAGGGTCAATGAGCAGTTCTTC	CASSLMGGRVNEQFF
TRBV28	TRBJ2-3	many	TRBD1	TGTGCCAGCAGTTCTTTGACGACAGGGGTCTTAGCGGATACGCAGTATTTT	CASSSLTTGVLADTQYF
TRBV3-1	TRBJ2-3	few	TRBD2	TGTGCCAGCAGCTTAGCCCCACTAGCGGCTAGCACAGATACGCAGTATTTT	CASSLAPLAASTDTQYF
TRBV11-2	TRBJ2-3	few	.	TGTGCCAGCAGCTTTACGGGAGCCTCTAGCACAGATACGCAGTATTTT	CASSFTGASSTDTQYF
TRBV4-2	TRBJ2-2	.	TRBD2	TGTGCCAGCAGTCCGGGGACTACACACACCGGGGAGCTGTTTTTT	CASSPGTTHTGELFF
TRBV6-6	TRBJ2-2	few	.	TGTGCCAGCAGGCCCGTGAGCCCCGGGGAGCTGTTTTTT	CASRPVSPGELFF
TRBV7-8	TRBJ1-5	few	.	TGTGCCAGCAGCCGAGACAGGAACAATCAGCCCCAGCATTTT	CASSRDRNNQPQHF
TRBV12-3/TRBV12-4	TRBJ2-4	.	.	TGTACCTGCAGTTTTTTGGGCGGACCAGGGGCCAAAAACATTCAGTACTTC	CTCSFLGGPGAKNIQYF
TRBV21-1	TRBJ2-1	.	.	TGTGCCAGCAACAAAGGCGGGGCGGGGGGGTACTACAATGAGCAGTTCTTC	CASNKGGAGGYYNEQFF
TRBV5-1	TRBJ2-2	few	TRBD2	TGCGCCAGCAGCTTGGGACTAGCGGGACACACCGGGGAGCTGTTTTTT	CASSLGLAGHTGELFF
TRBV20-1	TRBJ1-2	many	.	TGCAGTGCTAGAGGGGGGGTGACAGGCTATGGCTACACCTTC	CSARGGVTGYGYTF
TRBV20-1	TRBJ1-2	few	.	TGCAGTGCTAGTAGCAGGGCATTTGGCTACACCTTC	CSASSRAFGYTF
TRBV19	TRBJ2-7	.	TRBD2	TGTGCCAGTAGTAGGACCGGGACTAGCGACGAGCAGTACTTC	CASSRTGTSDEQYF